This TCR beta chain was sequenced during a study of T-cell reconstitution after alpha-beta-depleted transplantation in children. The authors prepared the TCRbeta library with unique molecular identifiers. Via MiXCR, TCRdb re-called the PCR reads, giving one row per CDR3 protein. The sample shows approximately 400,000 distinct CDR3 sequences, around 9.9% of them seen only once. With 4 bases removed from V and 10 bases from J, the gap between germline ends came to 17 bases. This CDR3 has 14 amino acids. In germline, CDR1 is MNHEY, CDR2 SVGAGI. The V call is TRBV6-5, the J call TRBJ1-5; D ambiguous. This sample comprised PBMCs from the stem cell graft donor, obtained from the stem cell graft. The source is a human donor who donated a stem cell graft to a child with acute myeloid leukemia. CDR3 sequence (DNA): TGTGCCAGCAGTTCCTCACCTGGCGGTTCTCCCCAGCATTTT. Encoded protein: CASSSSPGGSPQHF.